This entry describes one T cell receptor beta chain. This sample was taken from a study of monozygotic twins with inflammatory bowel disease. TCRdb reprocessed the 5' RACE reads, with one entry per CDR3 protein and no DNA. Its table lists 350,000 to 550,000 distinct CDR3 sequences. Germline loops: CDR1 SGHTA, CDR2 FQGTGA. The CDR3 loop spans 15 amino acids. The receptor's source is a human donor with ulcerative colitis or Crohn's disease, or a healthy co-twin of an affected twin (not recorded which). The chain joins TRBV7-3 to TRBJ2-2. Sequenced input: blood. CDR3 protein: CASSGQARNTGELFF.